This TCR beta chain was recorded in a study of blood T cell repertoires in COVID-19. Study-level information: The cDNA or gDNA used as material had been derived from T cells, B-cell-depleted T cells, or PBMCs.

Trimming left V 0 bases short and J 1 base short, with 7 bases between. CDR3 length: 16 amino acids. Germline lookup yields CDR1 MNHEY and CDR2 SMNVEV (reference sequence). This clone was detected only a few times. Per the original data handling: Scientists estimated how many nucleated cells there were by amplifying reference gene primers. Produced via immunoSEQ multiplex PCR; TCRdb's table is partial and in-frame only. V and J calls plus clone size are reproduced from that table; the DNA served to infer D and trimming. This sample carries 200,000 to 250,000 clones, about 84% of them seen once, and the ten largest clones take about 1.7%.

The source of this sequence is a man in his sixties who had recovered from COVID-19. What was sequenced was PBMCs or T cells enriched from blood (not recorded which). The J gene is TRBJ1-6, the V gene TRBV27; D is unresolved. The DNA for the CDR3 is TGTGCCAGCAGTTTATCCTCGAGGTCCTATAATTCACCCCTCCACTTT. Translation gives CASSLSSRSYNSPLHF.